This TCR beta chain stems from a study of T-cell reconstitution after alpha-beta-depleted transplantation in children. This CDR3 has 13 residues. V shed 6 bases and J 9 bases; nucleotides not matched to a gene: 7. Germline V gene data show CDR1 as SGHTA and CDR2 as FQGNSA. The library targeted TCRbeta and was prepared with unique molecular identifiers. TCRdb processed the PCR reads anew with MiXCR; each CDR3 protein has one entry. The repertoire holds over 100,000 distinct CDR3 sequences, with 7.5% to 9.5% as singletons. In its sample, this clonotype was seen many times. The clonotype comes from a boy between 2 and 15 years old with acute lymphoblastic leukemia, due to receive a stem cell transplant. The V gene is TRBV7-2, the J gene TRBJ2-2, with TRBD1 matching 7 bases. Here the sequenced sample was PBMCs, taken before TCRalphabeta/CD19-depleted stem cell transplant. CDR3 in DNA: TGTGCCAGCAGTTGGACAGGTCCCTGGGAGCTGTTTTTT. It encodes CASSWTGPWELFF.